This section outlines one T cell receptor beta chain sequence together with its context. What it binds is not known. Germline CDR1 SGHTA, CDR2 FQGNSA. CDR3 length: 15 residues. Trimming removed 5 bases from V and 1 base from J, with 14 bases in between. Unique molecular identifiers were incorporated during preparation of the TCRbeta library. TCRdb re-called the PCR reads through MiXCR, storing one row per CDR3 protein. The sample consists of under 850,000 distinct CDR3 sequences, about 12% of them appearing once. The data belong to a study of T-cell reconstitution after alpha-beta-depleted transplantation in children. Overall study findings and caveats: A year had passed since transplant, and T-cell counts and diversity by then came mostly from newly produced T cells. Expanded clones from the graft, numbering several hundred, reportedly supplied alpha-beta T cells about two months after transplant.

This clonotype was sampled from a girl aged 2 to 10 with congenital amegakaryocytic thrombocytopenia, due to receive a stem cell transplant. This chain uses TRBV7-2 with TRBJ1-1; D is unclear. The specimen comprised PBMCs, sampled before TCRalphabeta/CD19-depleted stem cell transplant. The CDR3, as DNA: TGTGCCAGCAGCCCATATATTTCACCGAACACTGAAGCTTTCTTT. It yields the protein CASSPYISPNTEAFF.